A selection of T cell receptor beta chains follows, all from one sample in a study of T cells in Graves' hyperthyroidism and ophthalmopathy. One entry per CDR3 protein, called by TCRdb with MiXCR from the multiplex PCR reads. The sample consists of around 600,000 distinct CDR3 sequences, approximately 15% of them appearing once. Specimen: blood. The receptors were gathered from a middle-aged woman with Graves' ophthalmopathy. CDR3s include the opening cysteine and the closing phenylalanine or tryptophan. A D gene is named only where the DNA matches it firmly. Part of the rows lack a size; the others show once, few, many or a class for expanded clones.

v_gene: TRBV7-8
d_gene: -
j_gene: TRBJ2-2
abundance: -
CDR3aa: CASSVGSYSGSTGELFF
CDR3nt: TGTGCCAGCAGCGTCGGAAGTTACTCAGGGAGCACCGGGGAGCTGTTTTTT

v_gene: TRBV7-9
d_gene: -
j_gene: TRBJ1-4
abundance: -
CDR3aa: CASSLVARGAEKLFF
CDR3nt: TGTGCCAGCAGCTTAGTTGCGAGGGGGGCCGAAAAACTGTTTTTT

v_gene: TRBV7-9
d_gene: TRBD2
j_gene: TRBJ2-5
abundance: -
CDR3aa: CASSKGTRETQYF
CDR3nt: TGTGCCAGCAGCAAAGGGACTAGGGAGACCCAGTACTTC

v_gene: TRBV10-3
d_gene: -
j_gene: TRBJ2-3
abundance: -
CDR3aa: CAISERGGGTDTQYF
CDR3nt: TGTGCCATCAGTGAGAGGGGGGGGGGTACAGATACGCAGTATTTT

v_gene: TRBV12-3/TRBV12-4
d_gene: -
j_gene: TRBJ2-5
abundance: many
CDR3aa: CASSFGELETQYF
CDR3nt: TGTGCCAGCAGTTTCGGGGAGCTAGAGACCCAGTACTTC

v_gene: TRBV5-1
d_gene: -
j_gene: TRBJ1-2
abundance: many
CDR3aa: CASSLDLPENYGYTF
CDR3nt: TGCGCCAGCAGCTTGGATCTGCCAGAGAACTATGGCTACACCTTC

v_gene: TRBV5-1
d_gene: -
j_gene: TRBJ1-3
abundance: -
CDR3aa: CASSLQDGGTIYF
CDR3nt: TGCGCCAGCAGCTTGCAGGACGGTGGCACCATATATTTT

v_gene: TRBV3-1
d_gene: TRBD2
j_gene: TRBJ2-1
abundance: few
CDR3aa: CASSQAGTSGHNEQFF
CDR3nt: TGTGCCAGCAGCCAAGCCGGGACTAGCGGGCACAATGAGCAGTTCTTC

v_gene: TRBV28
d_gene: TRBD2
j_gene: TRBJ2-7
abundance: many
CDR3aa: CASRLGGRYEQYF
CDR3nt: TGTGCCAGCAGACTTGGCGGGAGGTACGAGCAGTACTTC

v_gene: TRBV18
d_gene: -
j_gene: TRBJ2-2
abundance: -
CDR3aa: CASSPPQYTGELFF
CDR3nt: TGTGCCAGCTCACCACCCCAGTACACCGGGGAGCTGTTTTTT

v_gene: TRBV27
d_gene: TRBD2
j_gene: TRBJ2-5
abundance: few
CDR3aa: CASSSSGEWKTQYF
CDR3nt: TGTGCCAGCAGCTCTAGCGGGGAATGGAAGACCCAGTACTTC

v_gene: TRBV6-5
d_gene: -
j_gene: TRBJ1-1
abundance: many
CDR3aa: CASSYWDTSNTEAFF
CDR3nt: TGTGCCAGCAGTTACTGGGACACATCGAACACTGAAGCTTTCTTT

v_gene: TRBV5-8
d_gene: TRBD1
j_gene: TRBJ1-6
abundance: -
CDR3aa: CASRVGQLNSPLHF
CDR3nt: TGTGCCAGCAGGGTGGGACAGCTTAATTCACCCCTCCACTTT

v_gene: TRBV6-1
d_gene: -
j_gene: TRBJ2-3
abundance: -
CDR3aa: CASSSQGGLTDTQYF
CDR3nt: TGTGCCAGCAGTTCCCAGGGGGGGTTAACAGATACGCAGTATTTT

v_gene: TRBV9
d_gene: -
j_gene: TRBJ2-7
abundance: few
CDR3aa: CASSVGESRGTEGYYEQYF
CDR3nt: TGTGCCAGCAGCGTAGGGGAGTCGCGGGGGACAGAGGGTTACTACGAGCAGTACTTC

v_gene: TRBV18
d_gene: TRBD1
j_gene: TRBJ1-4
abundance: -
CDR3aa: CASSPIQGQVGEKLFF
CDR3nt: TGTGCCAGCTCACCAATACAAGGACAGGTTGGCGAAAAACTGTTTTTT

v_gene: TRBV2
d_gene: TRBD1
j_gene: TRBJ1-2
abundance: few
CDR3aa: CASSSGQTIGHGYTF
CDR3nt: TGTGCCAGCAGTTCGGGACAGACGATAGGACATGGCTACACCTTC

v_gene: TRBV6-1
d_gene: -
j_gene: TRBJ1-2
abundance: many
CDR3aa: CASSDRGRISGGGYTF
CDR3nt: TGTGCCAGCAGTGACCGGGGGCGGATAAGTGGTGGAGGCTACACCTTC

v_gene: TRBV11-2
d_gene: -
j_gene: TRBJ2-7
abundance: many
CDR3aa: CASSLPLVGFDEQYF
CDR3nt: TGTGCCAGCAGCCTCCCACTGGTCGGATTTGACGAGCAGTACTTC